This TCR beta chain was sequenced in a study of blood T cell repertoires in COVID-19. Whole-study context: Samples representing acute and convalescent COVID-19 were sourced from the United States, Italy and Spain. T cells, B-cell-depleted T cells, or PBMCs supplied cDNA or gDNA.

Enrolment of Seattle patients took place during active infection, and they were followed longitudinally. In the study's own analysis: Amplification of reference gene primers was used by the study to estimate nucleated cell counts. Assay used: immunoSEQ multiplex PCR; TCRdb lists only in-frame clones, some missing. V and J calls and clone size are copied from that table; D and trimming were computed from the DNA. The sample has some 64,000 clones, roughly 75% seen once; the top ten hold 12% to 15%. The specimen was peripheral blood. This TCR was sampled from a man aged 55-75 years with COVID-19, enrolled during active disease.

The CDR3 region is CASSLVGGGVTDTQYF. CDR3 DNA: TGTGCCAGCAGTTTGGTGGGCGGGGGGGTTACAGATACGCAGTATTTT. The chain links TRBV28 to TRBJ2-3; 9 nucleotides line up with TRBD2. The germline CDR1 and CDR2 sequences are MDHEN and SYDVKM. The CDR3 totals 16 residues. The V segment lost 3 bases and the J segment 3 bases; nucleotides outside the gene matches: 7.